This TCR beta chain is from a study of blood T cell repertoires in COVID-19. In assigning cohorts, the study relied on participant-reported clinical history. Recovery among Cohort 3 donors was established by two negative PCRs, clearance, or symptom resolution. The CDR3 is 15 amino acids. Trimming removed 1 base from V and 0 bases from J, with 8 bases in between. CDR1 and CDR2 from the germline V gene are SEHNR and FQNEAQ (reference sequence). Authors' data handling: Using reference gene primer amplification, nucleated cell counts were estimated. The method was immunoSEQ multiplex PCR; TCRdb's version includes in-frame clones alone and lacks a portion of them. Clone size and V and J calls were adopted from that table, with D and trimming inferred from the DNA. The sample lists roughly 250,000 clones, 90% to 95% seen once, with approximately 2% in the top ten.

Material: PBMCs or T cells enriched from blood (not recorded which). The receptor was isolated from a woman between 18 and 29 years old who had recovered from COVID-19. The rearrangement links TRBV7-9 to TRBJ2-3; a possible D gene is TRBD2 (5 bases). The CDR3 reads CASSLGGLSTDTQYF. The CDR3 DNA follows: TGTGCCAGCAGCTTAGGCGGGTTAAGCACAGATACGCAGTATTTT.